The rows below give T cell receptor beta chains drawn from one sample of a study of T cells expressing NK-cell markers. TCRdb reanalyzed the 5' RACE reads and collapses them to one entry per CDR3 protein, without DNA. Here the sample table reports roughly 170,000 distinct CDR3 sequences. The specimen was blood T cells: a sorted CD56 or NKG2C T cell subset, CD4+ or CD8+ T cells, or bulk PBMC T cells (not recorded which). The source is a woman between 18 and 70 years old in good health. CDR3s include the opening cysteine and the closing phenylalanine or tryptophan.

v_call	j_call	cdr3_aa
TRBV7-7	TRBJ2-5	CASSLVLAEETQYF
TRBV6-6	TRBJ1-5	CASSYGLGQPQHF
TRBV5-1	TRBJ1-1	CASSLEGGGRGYTEAFF
TRBV18	TRBJ2-7	CASSTGSGEQYF
TRBV5-1	TRBJ2-1	CASSLVGGSFSYNEQFF
TRBV6-1	TRBJ2-1	CASSRGGGRINEQFF
TRBV20-1	TRBJ1-1	CSATDPTGGVSTEAFF
TRBV5-1	TRBJ2-3	CASSLEDRETDTQYF
TRBV27	TRBJ2-1	CASSLRLAGGHNEQFF
TRBV4-1	TRBJ2-2	CASSLRGDTGELFF
TRBV7-8	TRBJ2-1	CASSLLGTGARNEQFF
TRBV5-1	TRBJ2-7	CASSSIVPGTGVYEQYF
TRBV2	TRBJ2-1	CASSEDRANYNEQFF
TRBV5-1	TRBJ1-5	CASSLGPGTNQPQHF